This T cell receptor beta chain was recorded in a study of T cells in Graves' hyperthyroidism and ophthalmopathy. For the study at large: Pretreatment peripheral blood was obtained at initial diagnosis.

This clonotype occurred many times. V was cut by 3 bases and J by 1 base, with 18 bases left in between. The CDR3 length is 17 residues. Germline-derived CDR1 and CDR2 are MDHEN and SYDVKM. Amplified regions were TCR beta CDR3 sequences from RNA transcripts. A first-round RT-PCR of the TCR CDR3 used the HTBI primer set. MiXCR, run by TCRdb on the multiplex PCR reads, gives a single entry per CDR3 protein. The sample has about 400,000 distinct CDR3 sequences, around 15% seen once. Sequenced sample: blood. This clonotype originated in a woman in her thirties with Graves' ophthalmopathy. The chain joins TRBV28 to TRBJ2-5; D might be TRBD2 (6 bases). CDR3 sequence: CASSLNFWGGVQETQYF. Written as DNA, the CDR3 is TGTGCCAGCAGTTTGAATTTCTGGGGCGGGGTCCAAGAGACCCAGTACTTC.